The rows below give T cell receptor beta chains drawn from one sample of a study of OX40 agonist ivuxolimab in advanced cancers. Produced via immunoSEQ multiplex PCR; TCRdb's table is partial and in-frame only. The sample carries 95,000 to 150,000 clones, about 93% recorded once. The sequenced sample was CD4+ or CD8+ T cells sorted from blood, obtained in a trial of the OX40 agonist ivuxolimab. The source of these receptors is an adult with an advanced solid tumor such as melanoma, head and neck, liver or kidney cancer. Each CDR3 is given without its conserved first and last residue. Fields, in order: V gene, J gene, CDR3 protein.

v_gene: TRBV7-9
j_gene: TRBJ2-5
CDR3aa: ASSSTGSQETQY

v_gene: TRBV7-2
j_gene: TRBJ1-3
CDR3aa: ASSLDSRGNTIY

v_gene: TRBV7-9
j_gene: TRBJ1-2
CDR3aa: ASSLSAKHGYT

v_gene: TRBV6-1
j_gene: TRBJ1-1
CDR3aa: ASSEGQVGTEAF

v_gene: TRBV7-8
j_gene: TRBJ2-1
CDR3aa: ASSTGSPYNEQF

v_gene: TRBV28
j_gene: TRBJ2-6
CDR3aa: ASSFRITPGANVLT

v_gene: TRBV7-8
j_gene: TRBJ2-5
CDR3aa: ASSLAGTAAQETQY

v_gene: TRBV7-2
j_gene: TRBJ1-6
CDR3aa: ASSLVRVLDSPLH

v_gene: TRBV6-1
j_gene: TRBJ2-1
CDR3aa: ASVPGLAGVDEQF

v_gene: TRBV5-1
j_gene: TRBJ2-2
CDR3aa: ASSLDQANTGELF

v_gene: TRBV2
j_gene: TRBJ1-1
CDR3aa: ASSQDKWNTEAF

v_gene: TRBV2
j_gene: TRBJ1-1
CDR3aa: ASTMTAVNTEAF

v_gene: TRBV28
j_gene: TRBJ1-1
CDR3aa: ASRTLGGDDTEAF

v_gene: TRBV7-8
j_gene: TRBJ2-1
CDR3aa: ASSRTSGGASEQF

v_gene: TRBV11-2
j_gene: TRBJ2-3
CDR3aa: ASSLVAGADTQY

v_gene: TRBV19
j_gene: TRBJ1-5
CDR3aa: ASSIGYSNQPQH

v_gene: TRBV6-1
j_gene: TRBJ2-3
CDR3aa: ASILSGSFTDTQY